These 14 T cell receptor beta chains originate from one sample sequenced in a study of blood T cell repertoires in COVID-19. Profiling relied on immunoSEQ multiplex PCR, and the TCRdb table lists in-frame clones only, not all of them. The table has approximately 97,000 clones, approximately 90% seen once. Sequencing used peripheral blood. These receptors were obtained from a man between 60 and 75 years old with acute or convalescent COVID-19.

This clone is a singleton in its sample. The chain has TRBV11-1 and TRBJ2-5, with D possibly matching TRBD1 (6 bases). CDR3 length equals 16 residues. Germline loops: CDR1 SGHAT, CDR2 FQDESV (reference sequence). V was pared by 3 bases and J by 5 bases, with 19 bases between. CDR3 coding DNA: TGTGCCAGCAGCTTCCTCCAGGACAGTTTGTGGGAGACCCAGTACTTC. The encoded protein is CASSFLQDSLWETQYF.

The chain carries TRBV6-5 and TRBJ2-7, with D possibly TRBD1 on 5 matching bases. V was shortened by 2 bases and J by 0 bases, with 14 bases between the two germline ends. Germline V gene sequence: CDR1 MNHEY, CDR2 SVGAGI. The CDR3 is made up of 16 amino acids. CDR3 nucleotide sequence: TGTGCCAGCAGTTACCACCCCAGACAGAGCTCCTACGAGCAGTACTTC. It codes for CASSYHPRQSSYEQYF.

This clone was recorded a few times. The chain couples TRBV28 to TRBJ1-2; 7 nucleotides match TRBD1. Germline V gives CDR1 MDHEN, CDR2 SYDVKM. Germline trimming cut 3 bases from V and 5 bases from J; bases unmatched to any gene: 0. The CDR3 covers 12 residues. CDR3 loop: CASSLDRYGYTF. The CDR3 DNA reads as TGTGCCAGCAGTTTGGACAGGTATGGCTACACCTTC.

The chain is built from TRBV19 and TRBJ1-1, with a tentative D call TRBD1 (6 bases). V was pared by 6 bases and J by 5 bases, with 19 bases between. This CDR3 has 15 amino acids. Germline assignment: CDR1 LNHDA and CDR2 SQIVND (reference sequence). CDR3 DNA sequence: TGTGCCAGTAGCTCCAGCTGGGCAGGGGAGACTGAAGCTTTCTTT. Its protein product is CASSSSWAGETEAFF. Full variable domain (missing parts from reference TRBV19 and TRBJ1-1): DGGITQSPKYLFRKEGQNVTLSCEQNLNHDAMYWYRQDPGQGLRLIYYSQIVNDFQKGDIAEGYSVSREKKESFPLTVTSAQKNPTAFYLCASSSSWAGETEAFFGQGTRLTVV.

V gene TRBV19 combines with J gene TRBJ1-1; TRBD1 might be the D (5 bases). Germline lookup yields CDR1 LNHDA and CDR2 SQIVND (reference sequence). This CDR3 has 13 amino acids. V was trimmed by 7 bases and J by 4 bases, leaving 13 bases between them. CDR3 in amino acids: CASTEGRFTEAFF. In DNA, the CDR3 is TGTGCCAGTACGGAGGGACGGTTCACTGAAGCTTTCTTT.

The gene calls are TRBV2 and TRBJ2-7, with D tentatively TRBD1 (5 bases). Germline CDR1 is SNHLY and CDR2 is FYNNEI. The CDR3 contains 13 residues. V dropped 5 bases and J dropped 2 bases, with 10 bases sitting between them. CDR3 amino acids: CASSSDRAYEQYV. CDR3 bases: TGTGCCAGCAGTTCTGACAGAGCCTACGAGCAGTACGTC.

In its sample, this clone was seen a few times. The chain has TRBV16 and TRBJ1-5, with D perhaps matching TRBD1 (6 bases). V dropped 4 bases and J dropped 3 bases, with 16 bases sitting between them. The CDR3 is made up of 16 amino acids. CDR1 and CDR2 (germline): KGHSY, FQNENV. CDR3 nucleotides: TGTGCCAGCAGCCGACAATTGGACAGTCTCAATCAGCCCCAGCATTTT. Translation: CASSRQLDSLNQPQHF. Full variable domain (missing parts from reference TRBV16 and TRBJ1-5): GEEVAQTPKHLVRGEGQKAKLYCAPIKGHSYVFWYQQVLKNEFKFLISFQNENVFDETGMPKERFSAKCLPNSPCSLEIQATKLEDSAVYFCASSRQLDSLNQPQHFGDGTRLSIL.

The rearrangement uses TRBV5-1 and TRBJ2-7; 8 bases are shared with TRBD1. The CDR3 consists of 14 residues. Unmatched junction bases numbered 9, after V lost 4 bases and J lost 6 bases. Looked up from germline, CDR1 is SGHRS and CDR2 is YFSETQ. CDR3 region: CASSPGTGSGEQYV. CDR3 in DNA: TGCGCCAGCAGCCCCGGGACAGGATCGGGCGAGCAGTACGTC.

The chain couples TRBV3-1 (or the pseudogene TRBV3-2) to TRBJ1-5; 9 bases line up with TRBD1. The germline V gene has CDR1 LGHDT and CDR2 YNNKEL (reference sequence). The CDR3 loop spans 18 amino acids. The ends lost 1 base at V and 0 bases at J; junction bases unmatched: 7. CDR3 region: CASSQGGQGRPSNQPQHF. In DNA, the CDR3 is TGTGCCAGCAGCCAAGGAGGACAGGGGAGGCCTAGCAATCAGCCCCAGCATTTT.

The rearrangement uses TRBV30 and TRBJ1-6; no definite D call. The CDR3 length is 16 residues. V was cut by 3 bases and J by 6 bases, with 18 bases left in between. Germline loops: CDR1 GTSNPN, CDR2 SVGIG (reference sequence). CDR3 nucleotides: TGTGCCTGGAGGGGAACATCCAAAGGAGGTAATTCACCCCTCCACTTT. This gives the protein CAWRGTSKGGNSPLHF.

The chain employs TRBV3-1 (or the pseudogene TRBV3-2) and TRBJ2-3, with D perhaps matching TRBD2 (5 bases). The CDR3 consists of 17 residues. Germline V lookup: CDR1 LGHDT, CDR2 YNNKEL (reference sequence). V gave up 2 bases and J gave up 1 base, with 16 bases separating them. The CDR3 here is CASSQRRLAPRTDTQYF. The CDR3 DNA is TGTGCCAGCAGCCAAAGGCGGCTAGCACCTCGCACAGATACGCAGTATTTT.

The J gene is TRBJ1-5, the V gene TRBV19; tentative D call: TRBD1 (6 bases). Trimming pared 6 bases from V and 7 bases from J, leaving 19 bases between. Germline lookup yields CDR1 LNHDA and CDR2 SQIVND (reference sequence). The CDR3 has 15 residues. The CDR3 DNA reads TGTGCCAGTAGCCTCCAGGGGAGGGGAGGCCAGCCCCAGCATTTT. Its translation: CASSLQGRGGQPQHF.

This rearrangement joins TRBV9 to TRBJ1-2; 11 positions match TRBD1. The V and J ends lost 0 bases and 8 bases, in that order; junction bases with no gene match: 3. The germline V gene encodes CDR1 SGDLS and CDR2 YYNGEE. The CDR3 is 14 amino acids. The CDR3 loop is CASSVGTGGRGYTF. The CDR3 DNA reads TGTGCCAGCAGCGTAGGGACAGGGGGCAGAGGCTACACCTTC.

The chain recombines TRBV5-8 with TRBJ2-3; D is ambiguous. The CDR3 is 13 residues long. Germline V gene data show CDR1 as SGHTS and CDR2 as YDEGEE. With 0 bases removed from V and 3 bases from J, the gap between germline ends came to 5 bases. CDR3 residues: CASSLGQTDTQYF. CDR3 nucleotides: TGTGCCAGCAGCTTGGGCCAGACAGATACGCAGTATTTT.